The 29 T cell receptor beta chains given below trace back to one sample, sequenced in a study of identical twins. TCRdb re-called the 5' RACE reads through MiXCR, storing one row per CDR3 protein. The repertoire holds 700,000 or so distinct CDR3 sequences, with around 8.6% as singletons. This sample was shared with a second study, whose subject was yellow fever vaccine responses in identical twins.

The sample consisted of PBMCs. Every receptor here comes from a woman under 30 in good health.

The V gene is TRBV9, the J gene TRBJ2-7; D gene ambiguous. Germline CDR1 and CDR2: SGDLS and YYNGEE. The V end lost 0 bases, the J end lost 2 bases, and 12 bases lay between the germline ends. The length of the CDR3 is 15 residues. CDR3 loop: CASSVGPGPTYEQYF. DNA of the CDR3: TGTGCCAGCAGCGTAGGTCCCGGACCTACCTACGAGCAGTACTTC.

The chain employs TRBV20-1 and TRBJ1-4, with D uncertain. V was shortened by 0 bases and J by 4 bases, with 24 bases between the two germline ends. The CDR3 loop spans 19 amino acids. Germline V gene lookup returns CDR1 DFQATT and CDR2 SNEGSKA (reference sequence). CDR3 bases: TGCAGTGCTAGAGATCCTCTTAGTGGGTTCCGCGTTAATAATGAAAAACTGTTTTTT. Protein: CSARDPLSGFRVNNEKLFF.

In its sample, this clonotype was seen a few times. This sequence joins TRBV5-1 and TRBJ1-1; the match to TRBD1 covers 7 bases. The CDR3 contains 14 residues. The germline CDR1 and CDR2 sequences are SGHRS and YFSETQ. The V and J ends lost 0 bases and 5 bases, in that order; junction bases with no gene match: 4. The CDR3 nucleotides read TGCGCCAGCAGCTTGGAACAGGGGTTAACTGAAGCTTTCTTT. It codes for CASSLEQGLTEAFF.

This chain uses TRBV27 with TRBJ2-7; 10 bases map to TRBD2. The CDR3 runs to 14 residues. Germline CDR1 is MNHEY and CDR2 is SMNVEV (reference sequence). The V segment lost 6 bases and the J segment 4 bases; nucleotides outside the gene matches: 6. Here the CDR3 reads CASRPAGGPYEQYF. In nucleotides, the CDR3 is TGTGCCAGCAGACCAGCGGGAGGGCCTTACGAGCAGTACTTC.

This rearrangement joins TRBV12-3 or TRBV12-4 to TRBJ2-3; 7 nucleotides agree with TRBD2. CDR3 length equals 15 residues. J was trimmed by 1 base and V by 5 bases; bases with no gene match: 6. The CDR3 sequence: CASSTGTTRTDTQYF. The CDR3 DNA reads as TGTGCCAGCAGTACCGGGACTACCCGCACAGATACGCAGTATTTT.

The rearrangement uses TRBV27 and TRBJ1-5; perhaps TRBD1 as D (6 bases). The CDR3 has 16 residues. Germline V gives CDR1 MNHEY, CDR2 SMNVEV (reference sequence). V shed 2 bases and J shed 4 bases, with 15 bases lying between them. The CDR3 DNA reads TGTGCCAGCAGTTTAGCCGGGACATGGTCGAATCAGCCCCAGCATTTT. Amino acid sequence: CASSLAGTWSNQPQHF.

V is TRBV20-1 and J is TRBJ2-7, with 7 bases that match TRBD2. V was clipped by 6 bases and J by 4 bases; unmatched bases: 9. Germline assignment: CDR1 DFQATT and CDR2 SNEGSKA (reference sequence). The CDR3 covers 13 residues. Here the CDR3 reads CSARRGRSYEQYF. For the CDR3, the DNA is TGCAGTGCCCGCCGCGGGAGATCTTACGAGCAGTACTTC.

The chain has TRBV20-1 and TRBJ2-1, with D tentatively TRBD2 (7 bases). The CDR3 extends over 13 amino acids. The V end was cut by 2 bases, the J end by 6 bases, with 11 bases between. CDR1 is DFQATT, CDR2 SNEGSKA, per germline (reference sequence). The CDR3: CSARWRGLNEQFF. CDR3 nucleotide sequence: TGCAGTGCTAGATGGCGGGGGCTCAATGAGCAGTTCTTC.

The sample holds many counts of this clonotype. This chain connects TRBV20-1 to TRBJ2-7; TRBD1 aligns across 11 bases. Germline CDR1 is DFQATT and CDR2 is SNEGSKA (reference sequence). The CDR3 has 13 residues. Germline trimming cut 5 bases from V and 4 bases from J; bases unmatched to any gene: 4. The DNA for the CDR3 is TGCAGTGCTCCCGGGACAGGGGGGTACGAGCAGTACTTC. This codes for CSAPGTGGYEQYF.

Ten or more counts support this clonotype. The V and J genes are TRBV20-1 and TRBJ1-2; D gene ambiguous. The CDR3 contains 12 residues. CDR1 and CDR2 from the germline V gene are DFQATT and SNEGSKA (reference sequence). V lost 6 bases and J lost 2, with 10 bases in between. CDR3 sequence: CSAMPGNYGYTF. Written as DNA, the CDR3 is TGCAGTGCCATGCCGGGGAACTATGGCTACACCTTC.

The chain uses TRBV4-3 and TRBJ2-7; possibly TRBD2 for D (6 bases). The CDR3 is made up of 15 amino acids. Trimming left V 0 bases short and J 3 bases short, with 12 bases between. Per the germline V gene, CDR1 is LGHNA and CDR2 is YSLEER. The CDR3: CASSQEGGEFYEQYF. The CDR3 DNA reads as TGCGCCAGCAGCCAAGAGGGGGGAGAGTTCTACGAGCAGTACTTC.

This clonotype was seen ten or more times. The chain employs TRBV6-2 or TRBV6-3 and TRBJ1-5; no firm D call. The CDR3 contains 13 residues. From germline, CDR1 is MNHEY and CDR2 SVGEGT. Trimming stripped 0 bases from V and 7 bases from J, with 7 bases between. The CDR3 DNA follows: TGTGCCAGCAGTTACTCGGCACCGCAGCCCCAGCATTTT. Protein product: CASSYSAPQPQHF.

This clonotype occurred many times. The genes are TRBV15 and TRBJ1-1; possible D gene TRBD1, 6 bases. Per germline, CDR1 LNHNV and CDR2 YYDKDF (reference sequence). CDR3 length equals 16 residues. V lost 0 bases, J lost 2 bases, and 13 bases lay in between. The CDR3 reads CATSRDFRGSNTEAFF. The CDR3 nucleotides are TGTGCCACCAGCAGAGATTTTAGGGGGAGTAACACTGAAGCTTTCTTT.

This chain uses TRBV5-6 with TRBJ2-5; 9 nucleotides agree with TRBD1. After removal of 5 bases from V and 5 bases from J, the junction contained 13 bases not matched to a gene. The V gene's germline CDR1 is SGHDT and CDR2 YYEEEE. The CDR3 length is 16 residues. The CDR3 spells CASSPGTGLGIETQYF. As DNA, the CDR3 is TGTGCCAGCAGTCCCGGGACAGGGTTGGGGATCGAGACCCAGTACTTC.

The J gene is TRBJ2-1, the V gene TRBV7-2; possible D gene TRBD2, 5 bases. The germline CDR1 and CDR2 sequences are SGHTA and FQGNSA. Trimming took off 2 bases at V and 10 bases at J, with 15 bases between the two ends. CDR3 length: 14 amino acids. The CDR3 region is CASSLFLPGSEQFF. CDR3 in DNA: TGTGCCAGCAGCTTATTTCTCCCGGGATCGGAGCAGTTCTTC.

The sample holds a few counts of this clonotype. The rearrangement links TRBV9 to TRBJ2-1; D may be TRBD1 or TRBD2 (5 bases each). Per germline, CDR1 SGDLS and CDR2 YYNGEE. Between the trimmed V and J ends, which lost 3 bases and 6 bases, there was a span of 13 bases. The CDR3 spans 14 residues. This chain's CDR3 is CASSAGTPSNEQFF. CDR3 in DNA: TGTGCCAGCAGCGCCGGGACCCCCAGCAATGAGCAGTTCTTC. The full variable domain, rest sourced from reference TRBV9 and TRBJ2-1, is DSGVTQTPKHLITATGQRVTLRCSPRSGDLSVYWYQQSLDQGLQFLIQYYNGEERAKGNILERFSAQQFPDLHSELNLSSLELGDSALYFCASSAGTPSNEQFFGPGTRLTVL.

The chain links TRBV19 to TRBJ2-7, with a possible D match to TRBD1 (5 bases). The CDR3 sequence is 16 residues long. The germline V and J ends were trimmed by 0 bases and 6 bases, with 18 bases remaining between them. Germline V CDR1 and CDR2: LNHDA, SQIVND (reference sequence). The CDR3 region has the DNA TGTGCCAGTAGTATAGATCTGGCCGGCAGGGCTCGCGAGCAGTACTTC. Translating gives CASSIDLAGRAREQYF.

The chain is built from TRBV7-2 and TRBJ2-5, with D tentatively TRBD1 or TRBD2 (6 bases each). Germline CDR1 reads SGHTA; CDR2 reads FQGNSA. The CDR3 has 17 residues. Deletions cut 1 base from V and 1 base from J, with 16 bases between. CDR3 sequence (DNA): TGTGCCAGCAGCTTAGGAGCAATAGGGGGGCCCCAAGAGACCCAGTACTTC. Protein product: CASSLGAIGGPQETQYF.

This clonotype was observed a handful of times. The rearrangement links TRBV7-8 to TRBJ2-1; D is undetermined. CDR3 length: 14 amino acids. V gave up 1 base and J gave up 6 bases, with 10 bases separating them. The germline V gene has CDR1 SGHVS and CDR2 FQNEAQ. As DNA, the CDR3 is TGTGCCAGCAGCTTAGGCGAAGTGAGCAATGAGCAGTTCTTC. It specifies CASSLGEVSNEQFF.

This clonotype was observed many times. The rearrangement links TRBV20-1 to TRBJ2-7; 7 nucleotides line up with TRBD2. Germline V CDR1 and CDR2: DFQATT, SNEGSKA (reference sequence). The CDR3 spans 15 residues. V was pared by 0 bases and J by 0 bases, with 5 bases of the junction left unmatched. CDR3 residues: CSARDLAGVSYEQYF. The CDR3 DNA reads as TGCAGTGCTAGAGATCTTGCGGGAGTCTCCTACGAGCAGTACTTC.

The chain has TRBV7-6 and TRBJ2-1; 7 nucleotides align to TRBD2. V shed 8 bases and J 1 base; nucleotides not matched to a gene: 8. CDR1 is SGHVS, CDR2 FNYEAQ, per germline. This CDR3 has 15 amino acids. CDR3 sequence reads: CASSSSGLSYNEQFF. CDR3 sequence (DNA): TGTGCCAGCTCATCTAGCGGACTTTCCTACAATGAGCAGTTCTTC. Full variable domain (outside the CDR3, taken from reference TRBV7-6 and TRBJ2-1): GAGVSQSPRYKVTKRGQDVALRCDPISGHVSLYWYRQALGQGPEFLTYFNYEAQQDKSGLPNDRFSAERPEGSISTLTIQRTEQRDSAMYRCASSSSGLSYNEQFFGPGTRLTVL.

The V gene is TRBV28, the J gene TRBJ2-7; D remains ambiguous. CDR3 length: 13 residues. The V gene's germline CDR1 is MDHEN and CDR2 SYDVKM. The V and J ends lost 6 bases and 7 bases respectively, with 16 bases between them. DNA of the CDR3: TGTGCCAGCAGCACCGGGCCCCGGTGGGAGCAGTACTTC. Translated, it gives CASSTGPRWEQYF.

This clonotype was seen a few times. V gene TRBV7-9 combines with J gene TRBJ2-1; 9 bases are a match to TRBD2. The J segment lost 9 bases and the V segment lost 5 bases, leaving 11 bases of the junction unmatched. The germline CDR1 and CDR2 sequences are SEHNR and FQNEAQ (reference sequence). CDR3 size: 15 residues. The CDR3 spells CASSPLAGGLGEQFF. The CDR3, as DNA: TGTGCCAGCAGCCCCCTTGCGGGGGGGCTTGGTGAGCAGTTCTTC.

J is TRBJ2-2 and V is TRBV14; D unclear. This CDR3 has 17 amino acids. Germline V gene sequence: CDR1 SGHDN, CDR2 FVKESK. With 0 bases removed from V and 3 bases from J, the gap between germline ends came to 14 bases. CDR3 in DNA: TGTGCCAGCAGCCAAGATGGCAGCTATCCGTACACCGGGGAGCTGTTTTTT. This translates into CASSQDGSYPYTGELFF. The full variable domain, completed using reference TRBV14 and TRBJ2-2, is EAGVTQFPSHSVIEKGQTVTLRCDPISGHDNLYWYRRVMGKEIKFLLHFVKESKQDESGMPNNRFLAERTGGTYSTLKVQPAELEDSGVYFCASSQDGSYPYTGELFFGEGSRLTVL.

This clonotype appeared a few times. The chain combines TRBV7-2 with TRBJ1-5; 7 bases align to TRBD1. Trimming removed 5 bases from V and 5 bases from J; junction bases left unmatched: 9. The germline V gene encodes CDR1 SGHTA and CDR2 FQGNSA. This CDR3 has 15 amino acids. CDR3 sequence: CASSTHRGRDQPQHF. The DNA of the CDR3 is TGTGCCAGCAGCACCCACAGGGGCAGGGATCAGCCCCAGCATTTT.

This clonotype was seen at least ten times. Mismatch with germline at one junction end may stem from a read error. The CDR3 region is CASSFSGGATDTQYF. As DNA, the CDR3 is TGTGCCAGCAGCTTTAGCGGGGGGGCAACAGATACGCAGTATTTT. V and J are TRBV5-1 and TRBJ2-3, with 11 positions matching TRBD2. Germline values: CDR1 SGHRS, CDR2 YFSETQ. This CDR3 comprises 15 residues.

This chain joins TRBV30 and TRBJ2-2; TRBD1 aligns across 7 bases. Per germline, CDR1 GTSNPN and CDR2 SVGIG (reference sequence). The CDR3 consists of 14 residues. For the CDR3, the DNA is TGTGCTTTTGAGACAGGGACCTTCACCGGGGAGCTGTTTTTT. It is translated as CAFETGTFTGELFF.

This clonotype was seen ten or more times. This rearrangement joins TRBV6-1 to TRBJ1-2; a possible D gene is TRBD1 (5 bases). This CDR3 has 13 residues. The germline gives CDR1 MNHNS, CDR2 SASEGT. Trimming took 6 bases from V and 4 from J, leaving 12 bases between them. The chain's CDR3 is CASSHPGSYGYTF. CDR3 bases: TGTGCCAGCAGCCATCCAGGGAGCTATGGCTACACCTTC.

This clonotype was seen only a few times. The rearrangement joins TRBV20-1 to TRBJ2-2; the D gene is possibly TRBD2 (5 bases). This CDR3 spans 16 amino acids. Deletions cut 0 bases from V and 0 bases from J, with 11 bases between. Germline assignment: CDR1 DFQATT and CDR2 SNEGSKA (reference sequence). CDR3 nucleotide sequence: TGCAGTGCTAGAGATCGGGAACTGACGAACACCGGGGAGCTGTTTTTT. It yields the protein CSARDRELTNTGELFF.